This is a list of T cell receptor beta chains from one sample in a study of blood T cell repertoires in COVID-19. TCRdb keeps only in-frame clones here, not all; method: immunoSEQ multiplex PCR. This sample has 270,000 or so clones, with more than 70% found just once. The material sequenced was PBMCs or T cells enriched from blood (not recorded which). These receptors were obtained from a woman in her forties with acute COVID-19. Both conserved end residues are part of each CDR3. The D gene is left open where the match is weak. Size values are once, few and many counts, or a class for expanded clones, and some rows have none.

>-|-|TRBV15|TRBJ2-5
CATSRKRVRQETQYF
TGTGCCACCAGCAGGAAGAGGGTTCGCCAAGAGACCCAGTACTTC
>-|-|TRBV30|TRBJ2-2
CAEGITRASDTGELFF
TGTGCCGAAGGTATCACCAGGGCGTCTGACACCGGGGAGCTGTTTTTT
>-|-|TRBV13|TRBJ2-5
CASSQSRIVETQYF
TGTGCCAGCAGTCAGAGCAGGATCGTGGAGACCCAGTACTTC
>-|-|TRBV30|TRBJ2-7
CAWSASSYEQYF
TGTGCCTGGAGTGCGTCCAGCTACGAGCAGTACTTC
>-|-|TRBV28|TRBJ2-1
CASSSRQARDDYNEQFF
TGTGCCAGCAGTTCTAGACAGGCTCGTGATGACTACAATGAGCAGTTCTTC
>-|-|TRBV19|TRBJ2-5
CASSIRYQETQYF
TGTGCCAGTAGTATCAGGTACCAAGAGACCCAGTACTTC
>-|TRBD1|TRBV29-1|TRBJ1-4
CSVGGTGVGTNEKLFF
TGCAGCGTTGGAGGGACAGGGGTAGGGACTAATGAAAAACTGTTTTTT
>-|TRBD2|TRBV3-1/TRBV3-2|TRBJ2-1
CASSPEVAGEGEQFF
TGTGCCAGCAGCCCCGAGGTAGCGGGAGAGGGTGAGCAGTTCTTC
>-|TRBD1|TRBV5-1|TRBJ1-4
CASSEGAGEKLFF
TGCGCCAGCAGCGAGGGGGCGGGTGAAAAACTGTTTTTT
>-|TRBD2|TRBV9|TRBJ2-4
CASSVAGGNNIQYF
TGTGCCAGCAGCGTAGCGGGAGGGAACAACATTCAGTACTTC
>-|-|TRBV3-1/TRBV3-2|TRBJ1-4
CASSQRAANEKLFF
TGTGCCAGCAGCCAGCGGGCCGCAAATGAAAAACTGTTTTTT
>medium-sized|TRBD1|TRBV15|TRBJ2-5
CATSKGQGASETQYF
TGTGCCACCAGCAAAGGACAGGGGGCTTCGGAGACCCAGTACTTC
>-|-|TRBV6-5|TRBJ2-1
CASSLQGMGYNEQFF
TGTGCCAGCAGTCTTCAGGGAATGGGATACAATGAGCAGTTCTTC
>-|-|TRBV6-5|TRBJ1-3
CASSYSIPGENTIYF
TGTGCCAGCAGTTACTCGATCCCAGGGGAGAACACCATATATTTT
>-|TRBD1|TRBV6-5|TRBJ1-2
CASKPGQDNYGYTF
TGTGCCAGCAAACCCGGACAGGACAACTATGGCTACACCTTC
>-|TRBD2|TRBV5-5|TRBJ2-5
CASSLEALAGVETQYF
TGTGCCAGCAGCTTGGAAGCGCTAGCGGGAGTAGAGACCCAGTACTTC
>-|-|TRBV4-1|TRBJ2-5
CASSQGSGLETQYF
TGCGCCAGCAGCCAAGGGTCCGGACTAGAGACCCAGTACTTC
>-|TRBD1|TRBV19|TRBJ1-2
CASSALQGTYGYTF
TGTGCCAGTAGTGCTCTACAGGGGACCTATGGCTACACCTTC
>-|TRBD2|TRBV20-1|TRBJ2-2
CSASPPSGNTGELFF
TGCAGTGCTAGTCCCCCTAGCGGCAACACCGGGGAGCTGTTTTTT
>-|-|TRBV15|TRBJ1-1
CATSRDPGQPNTEAFF
TGTGCCACCAGCAGAGATCCTGGACAGCCGAACACTGAAGCTTTCTTT
>-|-|TRBV5-8|TRBJ1-2
CASSSEGWLNGYTF
TGTGCCAGCAGTTCGGAGGGTTGGTTGAATGGCTACACCTTC
>-|TRBD1|TRBV6-4|TRBJ2-1
CASSMFGTGAYNEQFF
TGTGCCAGCAGCATGTTCGGGACAGGGGCCTACAATGAGCAGTTCTTC
>few|TRBD1|TRBV12-3/TRBV12-4|TRBJ2-7
CASSLDRVYEQYF
TGTGCCAGCAGTTTGGACAGGGTCTACGAGCAGTACTTC
>-|-|TRBV28|TRBJ1-1
CASSLVAGSTEAFF
TGTGCCAGCAGTTTGGTCGCAGGTAGCACTGAAGCTTTCTTT
>-|-|TRBV4-1|TRBJ1-4
CASSQDKNSQTNEKLFF
TGCGCCAGCAGCCAAGATAAGAACAGCCAAACTAATGAAAAACTGTTTTTT
>once|-|TRBV10-3|TRBJ2-2
CAISVPGDNTGELFF
TGTGCCATCAGTGTCCCGGGGGATAACACCGGGGAGCTGTTTTTT
>-|-|TRBV3-1/TRBV3-2|TRBJ1-2
CASSQSPGAGYGYTF
TGTGCCAGCAGCCAATCCCCGGGTGCCGGCTATGGCTACACCTTC
>once|TRBD2|TRBV10-3|TRBJ2-1
CATAGASSLPSYNEQFF
TGTGCCACAGCGGGAGCAAGCTCCCTCCCCTCCTACAATGAGCAGTTCTTC
>-|-|TRBV28|TRBJ1-1
CASSLPEGSAFF
TGTGCCAGCAGTTTGCCCGAGGGATCGGCTTTCTTT
>-|TRBD2|TRBV7-2|TRBJ2-1
CASSPSAGVYNEQFF
TGTGCCAGCAGCCCGTCAGCGGGAGTCTACAATGAGCAGTTCTTC
>-|-|TRBV19|TRBJ2-2
CASSKRANGELFF
TGTGCCAGTAGTAAGAGGGCAAACGGGGAGCTGTTTTTT
>-|-|TRBV18|TRBJ1-4
CASSARQVASGELFF
TGTGCCAGCTCGGCGAGACAGGTTGCGAGCGGGGAACTGTTTTTT
>-|-|TRBV10-1|TRBJ1-5
CASSDGGSNQPQHF
TGCGCCAGCAGTGACGGGGGTAGCAATCAGCCCCAGCATTTT
>-|TRBD2|TRBV6-1|TRBJ2-7
CASSEELAGGTASYEQYF
TGTGCCAGCAGTGAAGAATTAGCGGGAGGTACAGCATCCTACGAGCAGTACTTC
>-|-|TRBV5-1|TRBJ2-5
CASSLPGGETQYF
TGCGCCAGCAGCTTGCCAGGAGGAGAGACCCAGTACTTC
>-|TRBD1|TRBV28|TRBJ2-7
CASSHPGQAYEQYF
TGTGCCAGCAGTCACCCGGGACAGGCCTACGAGCAGTACTTC
>few|-|TRBV5-4|TRBJ2-7
CASQPRPGDGYEQYF
TGTGCCAGCCAACCCAGGCCAGGGGACGGTTACGAGCAGTACTTC
>-|-|TRBV21-1|TRBJ2-5
CASSSGDRSSAEETQYF
TGTGCCAGCAGCTCCGGTGACAGGTCCAGCGCTGAAGAGACCCAGTACTTC
>-|-|TRBV7-9|TRBJ1-5
CASSEGQNQPQHF
TGTGCCAGCAGCGAAGGACAGAATCAGCCCCAGCATTTT
>-|TRBD1|TRBV18|TRBJ1-4
CASSPGTGIATNEKLFF
TGTGCCAGCTCACCCGGGACAGGGATAGCAACTAATGAAAAACTGTTTTTT
>-|-|TRBV27|TRBJ2-2
CASSFHQDRNTGELFF
TGTGCCAGCAGTTTTCACCAGGACAGGAACACCGGGGAGCTGTTTTTT
>many|TRBD1|TRBV11-2|TRBJ1-2
CASSLDRGGWDGYTF
TGTGCCAGCAGCTTAGATCGAGGGGGCTGGGATGGCTACACCTTC
>-|TRBD2|TRBV19|TRBJ2-7
CASSRLAGVSYEQYF
TGTGCCAGTAGTAGATTAGCGGGGGTATCCTACGAGCAGTACTTC
>-|-|TRBV21-1|TRBJ2-2
CASSKPWLQGPTGELFF
TGTGCCAGCAGCAAACCCTGGTTGCAGGGCCCCACCGGGGAGCTGTTTTTT
>-|TRBD2|TRBV27|TRBJ2-7
CASSPPGLAGVSEQYF
TGTGCCAGCAGTCCTCCGGGGCTAGCGGGAGTAAGCGAGCAGTACTTC
>few|TRBD2|TRBV30|TRBJ2-1
CAWSGGIDGNEQFF
TGTGCCTGGTCGGGAGGGATAGACGGCAATGAGCAGTTCTTC
>-|-|TRBV9|TRBJ1-1
CASSGGGVEAFF
TGTGCCAGCAGCGGTGGGGGGGTCGAAGCTTTCTTT